This record looks at one T cell receptor beta chain sequence and its context. The antigen it binds to is not known. No per-base quality is available; no much larger clone lies one base away. The trial excluded patients who had a history of autoimmune disease or were on systemic immunosuppression. In every dose cohort, peripheral blood was drawn for TCR sequencing at baseline, cycle 4 day 1, and cycle 7 day 1. Samples came from an open-label, multicenter, first-in-human phase I dose-escalation trial of ivuxolimab. Adults with locally advanced or metastatic melanoma, renal cell, hepatocellular, or head and neck squamous cell carcinoma were enrolled in the trial. Before TCR sequencing, CD4+ T cells and CD8+ T cells were sorted from peripheral blood as separate populations. These data come from a study of OX40 agonist ivuxolimab in advanced cancers. Some background on the complete study: Ivuxolimab was an agonistic, fully human IgG2 monoclonal antibody directed against OX40 (CD134), a costimulatory receptor. Intravenous ivuxolimab was administered to patients every 2 weeks at six dose levels: 0.01, 0.1, 0.3, 1.5, 3 and 10 mg/kg. Of the approximately 50 patients in dose escalation, some 20 had hepatocellular carcinoma, some 15 had melanoma, 9 had renal cell carcinoma and 9 had head and neck cancer. In the dose-escalation cohort, about four fifths of patients were male, and the mean age was approximately 60 years with a range of 23 to 79. Patients were allowed to have had prior anti-PD-1, anti-PD-L1 or anti-CTLA-4 therapy, and about 40% of the dose-escalation patients had been treated with checkpoint inhibitors. Partial responses occurred in three dose-escalation patients: two with cutaneous melanoma and one with hepatocellular carcinoma. The point of sequencing TCRbeta in the periphery was to test whether ivuxolimab changed TCR sequence diversity and drove clonal T-cell expansion. The paper describes the monotherapy dose-escalation part (N of about 47 patients) of the phase I trial of ivuxolimab.

The CDR1 and CDR2 encoded by the germline V gene are SNHLY and FYNNEI. The CDR3 runs 16 amino acids, cysteine and phenylalanine included. The sequence is cut down to CDR3 DNA, 48 bases in frame from base 1. Trimming removed 6 bases from V and 4 bases from J, leaving 19 bases between the germline ends. Results the study describes overall, beyond this receptor: Partial responders in the 0.1-3.0 mg/kg groups had among the lowest normalized peripheral clonal expansion, especially among CD8+ T cells. After ivuxolimab, expanded clones were on average more numerous among CD8+ T cells than among CD4+ T cells. The antigen specificity of the peripheral T cells that underwent clonal expansion was not determined. Clonal expansion of both CD4+ and CD8+ blood T cells was observed from baseline to week 6 at doses 0.1 to 3.0 mg/kg. Low levels of normalized T-cell clonal expansion were also shown by some nonresponding patients.

For sequencing of the TCRbeta CDR3 region, genomic DNA was extracted from the sorted cells. TCRbeta CDR3 regions were sequenced using the immunoSEQ Assay. The clones in this table, taken by TCRdb from immuneACCESS, are in-frame only. Not every clone is retained; where verified, under half of the shortfall comes from an unresolved V gene, and the cause of the rest is unknown. The sample table contains 62,000 or so clones; only one count was recorded for approximately 80% of them. 3% to 4% of the sample comes from the top ten. This clonotype was sampled from an adult with an advanced solid tumor such as melanoma, head and neck, liver or kidney cancer. This receptor chain uses TRBV2 and TRBJ2-1, with TRBD2 perhaps the D gene, on 6 matching bases. The input for sequencing was CD4+ or CD8+ T cells sorted from blood, taken in a trial of the OX40 agonist ivuxolimab. The bases read TGTGCCAGCAGCTTTAGACTAGGGATCTTTTACAATGAGCAGTTCTTC. Its translation reads: CASSFRLGIFYNEQFF. The CDR3, completed at both ends by the reference TRBV2 and TRBJ2-1 genes, gives the full variable domain EPEVTQTPSHQVTQMGQEVILRCVPISNHLYFYWYRQILGQKVEFLVSFYNNEISEKSEIFDDQFSVERPDGSNFTLKIRSTKLEDSAMYFCASSFRLGIFYNEQFFGPGTRLTVL.